This T cell receptor beta chain was sequenced during a study of cytomegalovirus exposure and HLA in healthy donors. V was pared by 3 bases and J by 0 bases, with 18 bases between. Germline CDR1 is LNHDA and CDR2 is SQIVND (reference sequence). This CDR3 comprises 18 residues. PCR primers comprised 60 Vbeta and 13 Jbeta primers. This table comes from immunoSEQ multiplex PCR, and its TCRdb copy is limited to in-frame clones, with some not included. This repertoire shows about 120,000 clones, under 80% found once; its top ten account for roughly 10%. The sequence was obtained from a woman aged 50 to 60 in good health and CMV-seropositive. This chain uses TRBV19 with TRBJ1-5, with D hard to call. The sample consisted of PBMCs. As DNA, the CDR3 is TGTGCCAGTAGTATGAATGTTTTGGGCCGGTATAGCAATCAGCCCCAGCATTTT. This codes for CASSMNVLGRYSNQPQHF. Looking up the rest from reference TRBV19 and TRBJ1-5 gives the full variable domain: DGGITQSPKYLFRKEGQNVTLSCEQNLNHDAMYWYRQDPGQGLRLIYYSQIVNDFQKGDIAEGYSVSREKKESFPLTVTSAQKNPTAFYLCASSMNVLGRYSNQPQHFGDGTRLSIL.